What follows is one T cell receptor (beta chain) and its context. The sample belongs to a study of PD-L1 blockade in urothelial cancer. In the study overall: At 6 weeks and at 3 weeks (second dose) after treatment start, blood was analyzed. Researchers found blood samples held a median of roughly 140,000 T cells.

Some clones are missing from TCRdb's copy, which holds only in-frame ones; the method was immunoSEQ multiplex PCR. Of 40,000 to 45,000 clones listed, around 90% are singletons. Stated time point: peripheral blood 6 weeks after treatment start. This TCR came from a man in his 70s with urothelial cancer. The starting material was PBMCs, obtained around atezolizumab (anti-PD-L1) treatment.

CDR3 coding DNA: TGTGCCAGCAGCCCACTCGGGGGAGGGGGTGAGCAGTTCTTC. Its translation: CASSPLGGGGEQFF. The V and J genes are TRBV11-2 and TRBJ2-1; D is perhaps TRBD2 (7 bases). Germline V gene sequence: CDR1 SGHAT, CDR2 FQNNGV. V was shortened by 5 bases and J by 9 bases, with 17 bases between the two germline ends. The CDR3 is 14 residues long.